These 32 T cell receptor beta chains came from one sample sequenced in a study of OX40 agonist ivuxolimab in advanced cancers. Repertoires were generated with immunoSEQ multiplex PCR, while TCRdb's copy carries only in-frame clones and drops some. The top ten hold approximately 10% of the sample, which has about 46,000 clones, around 87% seen once. The sequences come from CD4+ or CD8+ T cells sorted from blood, collected in a trial of the OX40 agonist ivuxolimab. These receptors were obtained from an adult with an advanced solid tumor such as melanoma, head and neck, liver or kidney cancer.

Concerning this clone itself: The junction departs from germline at one end; a sequencing error may be responsible. The chain carries TRBV27 and TRBJ2-7, with D hard to call. The V gene's germline CDR1 is MNHEY and CDR2 SMNVEV (reference sequence). CDR3 length: 10 amino acids. The CDR3 region is CASSPAWAFF. The DNA for the CDR3 is TGTGCCAGCAGTCCCGCTTGGGCGTTCTTC.

The chain is built from TRBV2 and TRBJ2-1; 8 positions agree with TRBD2. This CDR3 contains 15 residues. V lost 9 bases, J lost 1 base, and 8 bases stayed unmatched. CDR1 SNHLY and CDR2 FYNNEI come from the germline V gene. CDR3 in amino acids: CARGLADLSYNEQFF. The CDR3 bases are TGTGCCAGAGGACTAGCTGACTTATCCTACAATGAGCAGTTCTTC.

Points on this clone: In the same sample, other DNA sequences code for this CDR3. The chain links TRBV20-1 to TRBJ1-1; D remains ambiguous. V was cut by 0 bases and J by 3 bases, with 2 bases left in between. The CDR3 has 11 amino acids. CDR1 is DFQATT, CDR2 SNEGSKA, per germline (reference sequence). The CDR3 is CSARDYTEAFF. The CDR3 nucleotides are TGCAGTGCTAGAGATTACACTGAAGCTTTCTTT.

The chain employs TRBV11-2 and TRBJ2-3; tentative D call: TRBD2 (6 bases). This CDR3 is 14 amino acids long. CDR1 is SGHAT and CDR2 is FQNNGV in the germline V gene. The V and J ends lost 3 bases and 0 bases respectively, with 7 bases between them. The CDR3 region is CASSFAGSTDTQYF. The CDR3, as DNA: TGTGCCAGCAGCTTCGCGGGAAGCACAGATACGCAGTATTTT.

The rearrangement joins TRBV9 to TRBJ1-2; D is perhaps TRBD1 (5 bases). The CDR3 runs 15 residues. Per the germline V gene, CDR1 is SGDLS and CDR2 is YYNGEE. V was shortened by 3 bases and J by 4 bases, with 16 bases between the two germline ends. The CDR3 sequence: CASSDLKEGVYGYTF. As DNA, the CDR3 is TGTGCCAGCAGCGACCTAAAAGAAGGGGTCTATGGCTACACCTTC.

This clone was seen a single time. The chain is built from TRBV7-9 and TRBJ1-5, with TRBD1 matching 7 bases. Germline CDR1 SEHNR, CDR2 FQNEAQ (reference sequence). The CDR3 contains 12 residues. Trimming removed 5 bases from V and 7 bases from J; junction bases left unmatched: 2. The CDR3 bases are TGTGCCAGCAGCCGGACAGGACAGCCCCAGCATTTT. Encoded protein: CASSRTGQPQHF.

CDR3 in amino acids: CATSRVAGADTEAFF. CDR3 nucleotides: TGTGCCACCAGCAGAGTGGCAGGGGCGGACACTGAAGCTTTCTTT. V is TRBV15 and J is TRBJ1-1, with a tentative D call TRBD1 (6 bases). This CDR3 has 15 residues. Per the germline V gene, CDR1 is LNHNV and CDR2 is YYDKDF (reference sequence). V lost 1 base, J lost 3 bases, and 12 bases lay in between.

The rearrangement links TRBV27 to TRBJ1-5; D gene ambiguous. V was pared by 2 bases and J by 3 bases, with 17 bases between. Per germline, CDR1 MNHEY and CDR2 SMNVEV (reference sequence). The CDR3 consists of 17 residues. The CDR3 DNA reads TGTGCCAGCAGTTTAGCCGCAAATCGGGGAGACAATCAGCCCCAGCATTTT. This gives the protein CASSLAANRGDNQPQHF.

The chain links TRBV4-2 to TRBJ1-5; TRBD1 might be the D (6 bases). CDR1 LGHNA and CDR2 YNFKEQ come from the germline V gene. The CDR3 is 15 residues long. The V gene lost 8 bases and the J gene lost 3 bases, with 17 bases spanning the gap. The CDR3 is CASADTGTVNQPQHF. The CDR3, as DNA: TGTGCCAGCGCGGATACAGGGACCGTCAATCAGCCCCAGCATTTT.

V gene TRBV25-1 combines with J gene TRBJ1-6, with TRBD1 matching 7 bases. The CDR3 loop spans 15 amino acids. J was trimmed by 7 bases and V by 4 bases; bases with no gene match: 7. Per germline, CDR1 MGHDK and CDR2 SYGVNS. CDR3 residues: CASSAGQARNSPLHF. In nucleotides, the CDR3 is TGTGCCAGCAGTGCAGGACAGGCGCGGAATTCACCCCTCCACTTT.

The chain has TRBV5-6 and TRBJ1-5; TRBD1 might be the D (5 bases). Trimming left V 0 bases short and J 0 bases short, with 7 bases between. This CDR3 spans 15 amino acids. Germline assignment: CDR1 SGHDT and CDR2 YYEEEE. DNA of the CDR3: TGTGCCAGCAGCTTGGGAGGGGATAGCAATCAGCCCCAGCATTTT. Protein sequence: CASSLGGDSNQPQHF.

The chain has TRBV4-3 and TRBJ2-1; D is possibly TRBD1 (5 bases). Germline loops: CDR1 LGHNA, CDR2 YSLEER. The CDR3 is 18 residues long. V lost 0 bases, J lost 4 bases, and 19 bases lay in between. CDR3 in amino acids: CASSQDQPVTEHYNEQFF. The CDR3 bases are TGCGCCAGCAGCCAAGATCAACCGGTGACAGAACATTACAATGAGCAGTTCTTC.

The genes are TRBV12-5 and TRBJ1-5; D gene unclear. Between the trimmed V and J ends, which lost 1 base and 6 bases, there was a span of 1 base. Germline V gives CDR1 LGHNT, CDR2 FRNRAP. The CDR3 extends over 11 amino acids. The CDR3 region is CASGLGQPQHF. The CDR3 DNA reads TGTGCTAGTGGTTTGGGTCAGCCCCAGCATTTT.

This clone was picked up a small number of times. The chain carries TRBV10-3 and TRBJ1-2; D not certain. The CDR3 spans 13 residues. Germline V CDR1 and CDR2: ENHRY, SYGVKD. Trimming removed 3 bases at V and 6 bases at J, with 11 bases between. CDR3 in amino acids: CAISDPAADGYTF. For the CDR3, the DNA is TGTGCCATCAGTGATCCGGCAGCCGATGGCTACACCTTC.

The gene calls are TRBV28 and TRBJ1-2, with D possibly being TRBD1 (5 bases). V was clipped by 5 bases and J by 0 bases, with 16 bases between them. Per germline, CDR1 MDHEN and CDR2 SYDVKM. The CDR3 is made up of 16 amino acids. This chain's CDR3 is CASSKGRGKPNYGYTF. The CDR3 DNA follows: TGTGCCAGCAGTAAAGGGCGGGGGAAGCCTAACTATGGCTACACCTTC.

This clone was seen once. The chain couples TRBV4-2 to TRBJ1-5, with D perhaps matching TRBD1 (5 bases). The length of the CDR3 is 12 residues. Trimming removed 1 base from V and 9 bases from J, with 7 bases in between. Germline-derived CDR1 and CDR2 are LGHNA and YNFKEQ. The CDR3 loop is CASSQGGGPQHF. DNA for the CDR3: TGTGCCAGCAGCCAAGGGGGGGGGCCCCAGCATTTT.

The rearrangement uses TRBV19 and TRBJ2-1, with a tentative D call TRBD1 (6 bases). V lost 1 base, J lost 10 bases, and 14 bases lay in between. CDR3 length: 14 residues. CDR1 is LNHDA and CDR2 is SQIVND in the germline V gene (reference sequence). Here the CDR3 DNA reads TGTGCCAGTAGTATAGGCTGGACAGCCGTCGAGCAGTTCTTC. Translated: CASSIGWTAVEQFF.

The rearrangement uses TRBV19 and TRBJ1-1; D gene ambiguous. The germline V gene has CDR1 LNHDA and CDR2 SQIVND (reference sequence). V was clipped by 6 bases and J by 1 base, with 15 bases between them. The CDR3 totals 15 residues. CDR3 sequence (DNA): TGTGCCAGTAGCACCCCCGACCAGGCGAACACTGAAGCTTTCTTT. It encodes CASSTPDQANTEAFF.

The chain recombines TRBV27 with TRBJ2-7, with 9 bases matching TRBD2. The CDR3 is 14 amino acids. The V segment lost 10 bases and the J segment 6 bases; nucleotides outside the gene matches: 13. The germline gives CDR1 MNHEY, CDR2 SMNVEV (reference sequence). DNA of the CDR3: TGTGCCAACCCCATTAGCGGGAGAAGTCGCGAGCAGTACTTC. This encodes CANPISGRSREQYF.

This chain joins TRBV6-6 and TRBJ1-1; D perhaps matches TRBD1 (6 bases). Trimming pared 2 bases from V and 5 bases from J, leaving 15 bases between. In germline, CDR1 is MNHNY, CDR2 SVGAGI (reference sequence). This CDR3 is built from 15 residues. CDR3 loop: CASSYSPWGQTEAFF. CDR3 DNA: TGTGCCAGCAGTTACAGTCCTTGGGGGCAGACTGAAGCTTTCTTT.

V and J are TRBV4-3 and TRBJ2-1; D is unclear. CDR3 length: 15 amino acids. Germline CDR1 and CDR2: LGHNA and YSLEER. V shed 4 bases and J shed 0 bases, with 10 bases lying between them. The CDR3 region has the DNA TGCGCCAGCAGCCTCCTCGGAGTCTCCTACAATGAGCAGTTCTTC. Amino acids: CASSLLGVSYNEQFF.

The J gene is TRBJ2-1, the V gene TRBV25-1, with TRBD1 identical over 11 bases. This CDR3 is built from 15 residues. V lost 6 bases and J lost 9; bases outside the gene matches: 10. Germline V gene lookup returns CDR1 MGHDK and CDR2 SYGVNS. The CDR3 region is CASRARDRGKGEQFF. The DNA for the CDR3 is TGTGCCAGCAGGGCCCGGGACAGGGGGAAGGGTGAGCAGTTCTTC.

V gene TRBV10-3 combines with J gene TRBJ2-7; 12 bases are a match to TRBD2. Germline CDR1 is ENHRY and CDR2 is SYGVKD. This CDR3 spans 15 amino acids. After removal of 4 bases from V and 2 bases from J, the junction contained 3 bases not matched to a gene. For the CDR3, the DNA is TGTGCCATCAGTGGGACTAGCGGGACAACCTACGAGCAGTACTTC. Translated, it gives CAISGTSGTTYEQYF.

The chain combines TRBV28 with TRBJ2-3, with 8 nucleotides matching TRBD2. Germline assignment: CDR1 MDHEN and CDR2 SYDVKM. V was pared by 5 bases and J by 5 bases, with 12 bases of the junction left unmatched. CDR3 length: 16 amino acids. CDR3 sequence: CASSALDIAGKDTQYF. CDR3 bases: TGTGCCAGCAGTGCCCTGGATATAGCGGGAAAAGATACGCAGTATTTT.

The chain couples TRBV27 to TRBJ1-1, with D uncertain. V lost 2 bases, J lost 2 bases, and 9 bases lay in between. Looked up from germline, CDR1 is MNHEY and CDR2 is SMNVEV (reference sequence). The CDR3 has 14 amino acids. CDR3 DNA: TGTGCCAGCAGTTTAGGGTACAGCAACACTGAAGCTTTCTTT. Its translation: CASSLGYSNTEAFF.

There are a few counts of this clone. The chain is built from TRBV4-1 and TRBJ1-6; TRBD1 is a possible D gene (6 bases). V lost 4 bases, J lost 7 bases, and 17 bases lay in between. Looked up from germline, CDR1 is MGHRA and CDR2 is YSYEKL. The CDR3 loop spans 16 amino acids. CDR3 residues: CASSPGAGGLNSPLHF. The CDR3 region has the DNA TGCGCCAGCAGCCCCGGAGCGGGGGGCCTCAATTCACCCCTCCACTTT.

V is TRBV11-2 and J is TRBJ2-7, with 9 bases aligning to TRBD2. Unmatched junction bases numbered 6, after V lost 3 bases and J lost 0 bases. This CDR3 has 16 residues. Germline CDR1 is SGHAT and CDR2 is FQNNGV. CDR3 in amino acids: CASSFSTSGFSYEQYF. In nucleotides, the CDR3 is TGTGCCAGCAGCTTCAGCACTAGCGGGTTCTCCTACGAGCAGTACTTC.

The V gene is TRBV7-9, the J gene TRBJ1-5; D not resolved. This CDR3 is 13 amino acids long. V dropped 7 bases and J dropped 4 bases, with 11 bases sitting between them. Germline V gene data show CDR1 as SEHNR and CDR2 as FQNEAQ (reference sequence). In nucleotides, the CDR3 is TGTGCCAGCACCTCCCACGCGAATCAGCCCCAGCATTTT. It encodes CASTSHANQPQHF.

This chain uses TRBV19 with TRBJ2-1; D call uncertain. CDR1 LNHDA and CDR2 SQIVND come from the germline V gene (reference sequence). The CDR3 is 15 amino acids. The V end lost 6 bases, the J end lost 5 bases, and 17 bases lay between the germline ends. CDR3 sequence reads: CASRALGSIHNEQFF. The DNA of the CDR3 is TGTGCCAGTAGGGCCCTGGGTAGCATCCACAATGAGCAGTTCTTC.

This chain uses TRBV4-3 with TRBJ2-1; 9 bases are shared with TRBD2. Germline CDR1 reads LGHNA; CDR2 reads YSLEER. The ends lost 0 bases at V and 10 bases at J; junction bases unmatched: 10. The CDR3 loop spans 16 amino acids. Here the CDR3 DNA reads TGCGCCAGCAGCCAAGATGAGGGCGGGGGGGCTAGGGAGCAGTTCTTC. It encodes CASSQDEGGGAREQFF.

The chain combines TRBV5-3 with TRBJ2-3; D uncertain. TRBV5-3 is filed as an ORF, its function uncertain. CDR3 length: 13 amino acids. Trimming stripped 0 bases from V and 7 bases from J, with 9 bases between. CDR3 nucleotide sequence: TGTGCCAGAAGCTTGGCCGGTATGTATACGCAGTATTTT. Translating gives CARSLAGMYTQYF.

The J gene is TRBJ2-7, the V gene TRBV28; D may be TRBD1 or TRBD2 (5 bases each). The CDR3 consists of 13 residues. The V and J ends lost 4 bases and 3 bases respectively, with 10 bases between them. The germline V gene encodes CDR1 MDHEN and CDR2 SYDVKM. The CDR3 sequence is CASSSRDGYEQYF. The CDR3 DNA follows: TGTGCCAGCAGTTCCCGGGACGGCTACGAGCAGTACTTC. Full variable domain (rest looked up from reference TRBV28 and TRBJ2-7): DVKVTQSSRYLVKRTGEKVFLECVQDMDHENMFWYRQDPGLGLRLIYFSYDVKMKEKGDIPEGYSVSREKKERFSLILESASTNQTSMYLCASSSRDGYEQYFGPGTRLTVT.